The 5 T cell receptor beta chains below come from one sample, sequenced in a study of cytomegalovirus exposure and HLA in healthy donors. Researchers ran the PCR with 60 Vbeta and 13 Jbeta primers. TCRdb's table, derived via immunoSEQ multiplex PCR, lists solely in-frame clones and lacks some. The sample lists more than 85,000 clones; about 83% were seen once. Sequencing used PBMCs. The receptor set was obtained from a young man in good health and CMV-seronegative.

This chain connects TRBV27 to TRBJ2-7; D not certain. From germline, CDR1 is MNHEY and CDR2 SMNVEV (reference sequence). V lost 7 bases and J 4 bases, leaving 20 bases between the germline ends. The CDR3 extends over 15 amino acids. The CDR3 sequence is CASIYKQKAAYEQYF. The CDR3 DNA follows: TGTGCCAGCATTTACAAGCAGAAGGCGGCATACGAGCAGTACTTC.

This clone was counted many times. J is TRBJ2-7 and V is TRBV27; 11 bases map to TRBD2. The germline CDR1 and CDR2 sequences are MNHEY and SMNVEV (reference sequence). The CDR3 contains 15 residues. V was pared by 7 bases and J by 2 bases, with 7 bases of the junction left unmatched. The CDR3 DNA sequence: TGTGCCAGCATGAAACCGGGACTAGCGGCCTACGAGCAGTACTTC. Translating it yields CASMKPGLAAYEQYF.

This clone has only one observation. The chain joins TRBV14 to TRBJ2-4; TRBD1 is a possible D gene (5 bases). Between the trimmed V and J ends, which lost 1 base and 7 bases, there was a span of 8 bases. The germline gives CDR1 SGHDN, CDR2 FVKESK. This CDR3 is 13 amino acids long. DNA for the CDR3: TGTGCCAGCAGCCAAGCAGGGAAGAACATTCAGTACTTC. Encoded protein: CASSQAGKNIQYF.

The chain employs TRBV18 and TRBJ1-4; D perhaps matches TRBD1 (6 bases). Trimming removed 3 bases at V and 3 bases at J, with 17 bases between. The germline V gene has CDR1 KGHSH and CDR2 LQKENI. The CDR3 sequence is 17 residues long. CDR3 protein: CASSPQMTGGPNEKLFF. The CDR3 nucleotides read TGTGCCAGCTCACCCCAAATGACAGGCGGGCCTAATGAAAAACTGTTTTTT.

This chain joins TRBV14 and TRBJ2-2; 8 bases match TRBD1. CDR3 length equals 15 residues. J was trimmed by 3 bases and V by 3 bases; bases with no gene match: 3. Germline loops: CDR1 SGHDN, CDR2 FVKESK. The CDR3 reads CASSHPGGHTGELFF. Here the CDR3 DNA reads TGTGCCAGCAGCCACCCAGGGGGCCACACCGGGGAGCTGTTTTTT.